This T cell receptor beta chain was observed in a study of T cells after yellow fever vaccination. Each CDR3 protein is one row after TCRdb ran MiXCR on the 5' RACE reads. Of nearly 550,000 distinct CDR3 sequences in the sample, about a fifth were seen once. This clonotype was found a few times. CDR1 is SGHTA, CDR2 FQGNSA, per germline. This CDR3 region has 15 residues. V dropped 1 base and J dropped 3 bases, with 13 bases sitting between them. The sample was PBMCs, taken 15 days after the yellow fever booster vaccination. The chain recombines TRBV7-2 with TRBJ2-7; unclear D gene. The receptor comes from a man aged 30 to 39 who received the YFV17D yellow fever vaccine. The DNA for the CDR3 is TGTGCCAGCAGCTTAGAAACTGGAAGCTTCTACGAGCAGTACTTC. As protein: CASSLETGSFYEQYF.